This record covers a single T cell receptor (beta chain). What it recognizes is unknown. These data originate in a study of T cell responses to AZD1222 COVID-19 vaccine. General study points: Breadth and depth of Spike-specific TCRs rose after two AZD1222 doses. Among spike-specific TCRs, nearly half reportedly target unmutated variant regions.

The CDR3 spans 14 residues. CDR1 and CDR2 from the germline V gene are MNHEY and SVGEGT. V gave up 6 bases and J gave up 10 bases; unmatched junction bases: 12. Produced via immunoSEQ multiplex PCR; TCRdb's table is partial and in-frame only. The sample has 170,000 or so clones, around 87% seen once. Sequencing was performed on peripheral blood, taken on day 0 of AZD1222 vaccination. This clonotype was sampled from an adult in good health. The rearrangement uses TRBV6-2 or TRBV6-3 and TRBJ2-1; 7 bases map to TRBD2. This CDR3 is CASSVLLQGGEQFF. DNA of the CDR3: TGTGCCAGCAGCGTCCTCCTCCAGGGAGGGGAGCAGTTCTTC.